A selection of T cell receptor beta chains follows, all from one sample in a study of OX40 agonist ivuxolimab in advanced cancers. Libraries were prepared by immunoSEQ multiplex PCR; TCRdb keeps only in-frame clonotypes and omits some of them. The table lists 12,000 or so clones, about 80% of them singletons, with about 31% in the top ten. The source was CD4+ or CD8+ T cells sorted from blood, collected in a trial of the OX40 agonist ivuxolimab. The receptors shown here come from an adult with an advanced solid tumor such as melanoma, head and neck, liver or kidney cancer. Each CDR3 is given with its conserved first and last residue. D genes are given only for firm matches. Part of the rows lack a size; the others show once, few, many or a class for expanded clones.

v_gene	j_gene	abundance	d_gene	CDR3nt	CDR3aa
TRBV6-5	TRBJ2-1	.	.	TGTGCCAGCAGTTACGGCAGGGACAAGTTCTTC	CASSYGRDKFF
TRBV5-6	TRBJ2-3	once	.	TGTGCCAGCAGCTTGGCCGGAGGACCCAACACAGATACGCAGTATTTT	CASSLAGGPNTDTQYF
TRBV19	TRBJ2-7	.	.	TGTGCCAGTAGTATCCAACAGGGTCCCTACGAGCAGTACTTC	CASSIQQGPYEQYF
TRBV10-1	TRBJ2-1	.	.	TGCGCCAGCAGTGAAAAGGATGGGCACAATGAGCAGTTCTTC	CASSEKDGHNEQFF
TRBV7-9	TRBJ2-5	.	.	TGTGCCAGCAGCTTAGGTGGGCAAGAGACCCAGTACTTC	CASSLGGQETQYF
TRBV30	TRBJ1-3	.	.	TGTGCCTGGAGTTCCGGGACACCCAGCTCTGGAAACACCATATATTTT	CAWSSGTPSSGNTIYF
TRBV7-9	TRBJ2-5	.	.	TGTGCCAGCAGCATCCCCCAGAAGGAGTACCAAGAGACCCAGTACTTC	CASSIPQKEYQETQYF
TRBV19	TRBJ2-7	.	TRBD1	TGTGCCAGTAGTGTTCACCGGGACAGGGGGAGGTACGAGCAGTACTTC	CASSVHRDRGRYEQYF
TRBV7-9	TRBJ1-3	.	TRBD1	TGTGCCAGCAGCTCGGGACAGGGGATTGGAAACACCATATATTTT	CASSSGQGIGNTIYF
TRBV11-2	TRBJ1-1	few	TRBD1	TGTGCCAGCAGCTTAGTTTTCAGGGGGGACACTGAAGCTTTCTTT	CASSLVFRGDTEAFF
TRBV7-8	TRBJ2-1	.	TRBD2	TGTGCCAGCAGCTTAGTGTGGCTAGCGGGATTGGGTGAGCAGTTCTTC	CASSLVWLAGLGEQFF
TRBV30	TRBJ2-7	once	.	TGTGCCTCCAGACAAGGTACCTACGAGCAGTACTTC	CASRQGTYEQYF
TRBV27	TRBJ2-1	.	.	TGTGCCAGCAGTAGGACGGTTTCCTACAATGAGCAGTTCTTC	CASSRTVSYNEQFF
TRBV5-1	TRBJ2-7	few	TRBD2	TGCGCCAGCAGCCAGAGCGGGAGTCATGAGCAGTACTTC	CASSQSGSHEQYF
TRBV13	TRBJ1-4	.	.	TGTGCCAGCAGCTTTCTAAGGGACAAAGTTGAAAAACTGTTTTTT	CASSFLRDKVEKLFF
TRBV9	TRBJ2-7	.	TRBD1	TGTGCCAGCAGCGGATACGGGACAGGGCAGGACGAGCAGTACTTC	CASSGYGTGQDEQYF
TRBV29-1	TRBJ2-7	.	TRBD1	TGCAGCGCTGGGACAGGGGGCTTCCTAACCTACGAGCAGTACTTC	CSAGTGGFLTYEQYF
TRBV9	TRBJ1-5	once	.	TGTGCCAGCAGCGCAGGAGAAAGGGCGGGTGGCAATCAGCCCCAGCATTTT	CASSAGERAGGNQPQHF
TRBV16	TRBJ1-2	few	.	TGTGCCAGCAGCCCCTCGGTCGGGGTTGGCAGAACTAACTATGGCTACACCTTC	CASSPSVGVGRTNYGYTF
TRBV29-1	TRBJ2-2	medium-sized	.	TGCAGCGTTCTCCAGACCACCGGGGAGCTGTTTTTT	CSVLQTTGELFF
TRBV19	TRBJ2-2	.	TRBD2	TGTGCCAGTAGTCCCCAGGCAAGCGGGGACACCGGGGAGCTGTTTTTT	CASSPQASGDTGELFF
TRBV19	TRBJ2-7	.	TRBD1	TGTGCCAGTAGTGCGGGACAGGGTATCTACGAGCAGTACTTC	CASSAGQGIYEQYF
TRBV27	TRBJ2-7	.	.	TGTGCCAGCAGTTTTCGCGGACGGAAAGACTCCTACGAGCAGTACTTC	CASSFRGRKDSYEQYF
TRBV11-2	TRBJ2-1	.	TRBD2	TGTGCCAGCAGCCCGGGAGGCGGTGAGCAGTTCTTC	CASSPGGGEQFF
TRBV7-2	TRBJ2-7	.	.	TGTGCCAGCAGCCCGGACCCACCCTACGAGCAGTACTTC	CASSPDPPYEQYF
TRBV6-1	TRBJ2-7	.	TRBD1	TGTGCCAGCAGCAGGGACAGGGCCCCCTACGAGCAGTACTTC	CASSRDRAPYEQYF
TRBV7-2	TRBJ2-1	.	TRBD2	TGTGCCAGCAGCTACACCTTAGCGGGAGTCAATGAGCAGTTCTTC	CASSYTLAGVNEQFF
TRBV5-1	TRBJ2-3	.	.	TGCGCCAGCAGCTCAGGCGACAGAACAGATACGCAGTATTTT	CASSSGDRTDTQYF
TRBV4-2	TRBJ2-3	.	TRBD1	TGTGCCAGCAGCCAAGAGATTGGCCAGGGGGCGAAGACGCAGTATTTT	CASSQEIGQGAKTQYF
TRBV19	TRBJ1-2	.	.	TGTGCCAGTACTCTAGGGGTTATAAACTATGGCTACACCTTC	CASTLGVINYGYTF
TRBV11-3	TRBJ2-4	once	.	TGTGCCAGCAGCTATTCCGCGGACGGAGCTCTAGCCAAAAACATTCAGTACTTC	CASSYSADGALAKNIQYF
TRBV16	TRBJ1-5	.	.	TGTGCCAGCAGCCAATCGGGCGAGGGAGAGCCCCAGCATTTT	CASSQSGEGEPQHF
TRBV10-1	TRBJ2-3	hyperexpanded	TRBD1	TGCGCCAGCAGCGGGACAGATGAAGATACGCAGTATTTT	CASSGTDEDTQYF
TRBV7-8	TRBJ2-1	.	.	TGTGCCAGCAGCTCCCGGTGGGAGCAGTTCTTC	CASSSRWEQFF
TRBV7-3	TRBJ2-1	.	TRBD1	TGTGCCAGCAGCGGGGACAGGCGTGAGCAGTTCTTC	CASSGDRREQFF
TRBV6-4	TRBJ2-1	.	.	TGTGCCAGCAGTAACTACCGGGACACCTTCACCTACAATGAGCAGTTCTTC	CASSNYRDTFTYNEQFF
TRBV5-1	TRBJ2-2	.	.	TGCGCCAGCAGCTCCGGGACAACCAACACCGGGGAGCTGTTTTTT	CASSSGTTNTGELFF
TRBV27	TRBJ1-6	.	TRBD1	TGTGCCAGCAGTTGGGGACAGGGGGCAAGAAATTCACCCCTCCACTTT	CASSWGQGARNSPLHF
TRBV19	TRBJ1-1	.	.	TGTGCCAGCACCTTGGGCCGGGGGGAATTGAACACTGAAGCTTTCTTT	CASTLGRGELNTEAFF
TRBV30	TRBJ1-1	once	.	TGTGCCTGGAGTCCCAACCTTGAAGCTTTCTTT	CAWSPNLEAFF
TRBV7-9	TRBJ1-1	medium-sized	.	TGTGCCAGCAGCTTAATCCAAACTGAAGCTTTCTTT	CASSLIQTEAFF
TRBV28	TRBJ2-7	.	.	TGTGCCAGCAGTTTAGGGGCCTGGCGGAGGGCCTCCTACGAGCAGTACTTC	CASSLGAWRRASYEQYF
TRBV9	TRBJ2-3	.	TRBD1	TGTGCCAGCGGGACAGAGCCTTTCACAGATACGCAGTATTTT	CASGTEPFTDTQYF
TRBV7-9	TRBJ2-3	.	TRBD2	TGTGCCAGCAGCTCCCCTGGCTCTAGCGGGAGCCTCACAGATACGCAGTATTTT	CASSSPGSSGSLTDTQYF
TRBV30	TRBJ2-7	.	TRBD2	TGTGCCGGAGATAGCGGGAGCTACGAGCAGTACTTC	CAGDSGSYEQYF
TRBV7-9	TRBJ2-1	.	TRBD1	TGTGCCAGCAGCTTAGCGTGGGGACAGGGTTATGAGCAGTTCTTC	CASSLAWGQGYEQFF
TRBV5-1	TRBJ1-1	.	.	TGCGCCAGCAGCTTGGCCCTAGGGGATAGTGAAGCTTTCTTT	CASSLALGDSEAFF
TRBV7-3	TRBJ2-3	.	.	TGTGCCAGCAGCTTAAGTTCGACTAGCACAGATACGCAGTATTTT	CASSLSSTSTDTQYF
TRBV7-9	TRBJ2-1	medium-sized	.	TGTGCCAGCAGCCCCCCGGACGCATCCTACAATGAGCAGTTCTTC	CASSPPDASYNEQFF
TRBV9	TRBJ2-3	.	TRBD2	TGTGCCAGCAGCGTAGCGGGAGGGCCTAAAGGCCCGGATACGCAGTATTTT	CASSVAGGPKGPDTQYF
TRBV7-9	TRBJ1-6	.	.	TGTGCCAGCAGCTTAGGTTTGGGTTCATATAATTCACCCCTCCACTTT	CASSLGLGSYNSPLHF
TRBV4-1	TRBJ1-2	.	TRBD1	TGCGCCAGCAGCCTGGGACAGGGATCTAACTATGGCTACACCTTC	CASSLGQGSNYGYTF
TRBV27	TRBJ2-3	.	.	TGTGCCAGCAGTTTAGGGACCGCCACAGATACGCAGTATTTT	CASSLGTATDTQYF